Each of the 17 T cell receptor beta chains below was sequenced from the same sample in a study of OX40 agonist ivuxolimab in advanced cancers. The assay was immunoSEQ multiplex PCR, and TCRdb's table has in-frame clones only and misses some. Counted here are more than 65,000 clones, 84% occurring once; the ten biggest clones make up 20% to 25%. The sequencing used CD4+ or CD8+ T cells sorted from blood, collected in a trial of the OX40 agonist ivuxolimab. The receptors shown here come from an adult with an advanced solid tumor such as melanoma, head and neck, liver or kidney cancer.

V gene TRBV11-2 combines with J gene TRBJ1-3; D may be TRBD1 (5 bases). The CDR3 sequence is 14 residues long. V dropped 7 bases and J dropped 8 bases, with 18 bases sitting between them. The germline CDR1 and CDR2 sequences are SGHAT and FQNNGV. For the CDR3, the DNA is TGTGCCAGCACCTTGGGGACCAGGGTAGACACCATATATTTT. Its translation: CASTLGTRVDTIYF.

The CDR3 loop reads CASSPRVSGRTGELFF. For the CDR3, the DNA is TGTGCCAGCTCACCACGGGTTAGCGGACGCACCGGGGAGCTGTTTTTT. The chain joins TRBV18 to TRBJ2-2, with a weak D call TRBD2 (6 bases). CDR3 length: 16 amino acids. The V gene lost 1 base and the J gene lost 4 bases, with 13 bases spanning the gap. Per the germline V gene, CDR1 is KGHSH and CDR2 is LQKENI. Filled out from reference TRBV18 and TRBJ2-2, the complete variable domain reads NAGVMQNPRHLVRRRGQEARLRCSPMKGHSHVYWYRQLPEEGLKFMVYLQKENIIDESGMPKERFSAEFPKEGPSILRIQQVVRGDSAAYFCASSPRVSGRTGELFFGEGSRLTVL.

The CDR3 protein is CASSATGVPSGNTIYF. CDR3 bases: TGTGCCAGCAGCGCCACAGGGGTTCCCTCTGGAAACACCATATATTTT. The rearrangement links TRBV7-2 to TRBJ1-3, with 7 bases lining up with TRBD1. CDR3 length: 16 amino acids. The germline V gene encodes CDR1 SGHTA and CDR2 FQGNSA. Trimming removed 5 bases from V and 0 bases from J; junction bases left unmatched: 7.

The V and J genes are TRBV19 and TRBJ2-7; perhaps TRBD2 as D (5 bases). Germline lookup yields CDR1 LNHDA and CDR2 SQIVND (reference sequence). Trimming cost V 3 bases and J 3 bases, with 12 bases left between them. The CDR3 contains 14 residues. The CDR3 nucleotides read TGTGCCAGTAGTATGGGCCGGGGAAACTACGAGCAGTACTTC. Translation gives CASSMGRGNYEQYF.

This clone was counted between two and nine times. This rearrangement joins TRBV25-1 to TRBJ2-1, with 8 bases aligning to TRBD2. This CDR3 contains 15 residues. Germline V lookup: CDR1 MGHDK, CDR2 SYGVNS. With 5 bases clipped from V and 2 bases from J, the junction kept 5 bases outside the gene matches. The CDR3 DNA reads as TGTGCCAGCAGTCAGCGGGAGTACACCTACAATGAGCAGTTCTTC. It encodes CASSQREYTYNEQFF.

V and J are TRBV10-3 and TRBJ2-1; 7 nucleotides match TRBD2. The germline gives CDR1 ENHRY, CDR2 SYGVKD. This CDR3 is 15 amino acids long. With 2 bases clipped from V and 4 bases from J, the junction kept 5 bases outside the gene matches. This CDR3 is CAISEVGGIYNEQFF. The CDR3 nucleotides read TGTGCCATCAGTGAGGTGGGAGGGATATACAATGAGCAGTTCTTC.

The CDR3, as DNA: TGTGCCAGTAGTATCGTCCGGCGGAGTGGGGTCTACAATGAGCAGTTCTTC. Protein product: CASSIVRRSGVYNEQFF. The chain carries TRBV19 and TRBJ2-1; no reliable D call. This CDR3 is 17 amino acids long. From germline, CDR1 is LNHDA and CDR2 SQIVND (reference sequence). V lost 3 bases and J lost 3, with 18 bases in between.

The rearrangement uses TRBV2 and TRBJ2-7, with D hard to call. Trimming took 7 bases from V and 3 from J, leaving 10 bases between them. The germline V gene encodes CDR1 SNHLY and CDR2 FYNNEI. This CDR3 is built from 12 residues. CDR3 bases: TGTGCCAGCATGGGCCCAGGCTACGAGCAGTACTTC. Protein: CASMGPGYEQYF. Looking up the rest from reference TRBV2 and TRBJ2-7 gives the full variable domain: EPEVTQTPSHQVTQMGQEVILRCVPISNHLYFYWYRQILGQKVEFLVSFYNNEISEKSEIFDDQFSVERPDGSNFTLKIRSTKLEDSAMYFCASMGPGYEQYFGPGTRLTVT.

J is TRBJ1-2 and V is TRBV7-2; 12 bases align to TRBD1. The CDR3 has 16 residues. Trimming cost V 3 bases and J 5 bases; bases outside gene matches: 7. CDR1 SGHTA and CDR2 FQGNSA come from the germline V gene. This chain's CDR3 is CASSFVGTGGRYGYTF. The CDR3 coding sequence is TGTGCCAGCAGCTTTGTCGGGACAGGGGGCCGGTATGGCTACACCTTC.

The chain uses TRBV6-5 and TRBJ1-1; D uncertain. Trimming stripped 0 bases from V and 4 bases from J, with 12 bases between. The CDR3 covers 15 residues. Germline-derived CDR1 and CDR2 are MNHEY and SVGAGI. The chain's CDR3 is CASSYSMMGSTEAFF. The CDR3 region has the DNA TGTGCCAGCAGTTACTCGATGATGGGGTCCACTGAAGCTTTCTTT.

The chain couples TRBV5-1 to TRBJ2-5, with D possibly being TRBD2 (6 bases). Trimming shortened V by 7 bases and J by 3 bases, and 16 bases separated the two germline ends. The CDR3 loop spans 14 amino acids. Germline V lookup: CDR1 SGHRS, CDR2 YFSETQ. DNA of the CDR3: TGCGCCAGCGGGGGGACGGGAGCGAAAGAGACCCAGTACTTC. Its protein is CASGGTGAKETQYF. Filled out from reference TRBV5-1 and TRBJ2-5, the complete variable domain reads KAGVTQTPRYLIKTRGQQVTLSCSPISGHRSVSWYQQTPGQGLQFLFEYFSETQRNKGNFPGRFSGRQFSNSRSEMNVSTLELGDSALYLCASGGTGAKETQYFGPGTRLLVL.

This clone was observed a single time. The genes are TRBV5-4 and TRBJ2-2; maybe TRBD2 (6 bases). V lost 1 base to trimming and J lost 5 bases, with 15 bases between them. The CDR3 is made up of 16 amino acids. Germline values: CDR1 SGHNT, CDR2 YYREEE (reference sequence). The DNA of the CDR3 is TGTGCCAGCAGCTTGCTGGCGGGGTTTGGAACCGGGGAGCTGTTTTTT. Translated: CASSLLAGFGTGELFF.

The rearrangement joins TRBV18 to TRBJ2-5; tentatively, D is TRBD1 (5 bases). Germline lookup yields CDR1 KGHSH and CDR2 LQKENI. There are 12 residues in the CDR3. V was shortened by 2 bases and J by 4 bases, with 5 bases between the two germline ends. The CDR3 protein is CASSPRGETQYF. CDR3 nucleotides: TGTGCCAGCTCACCAAGGGGAGAGACCCAGTACTTC.

The chain uses TRBV2 and TRBJ1-5; TRBD1 matches 8 bases. Near its end, the DNA agrees better with TRBJ2-3, so the J call may be wrong. The CDR3 length is 14 residues. Germline V lookup: CDR1 SNHLY, CDR2 FYNNEI. CDR3 sequence (DNA): TGTGCCAGCAGTGGGACAGGGAACAATCAGCCCCAGTATTTT. It codes for CASSGTGNNQPQYF.

This sequence joins TRBV4-2 and TRBJ2-5; 10 bases are shared with TRBD2. Germline loops: CDR1 LGHNA, CDR2 YNFKEQ. Germline trimming cut 1 base from V and 4 bases from J; bases unmatched to any gene: 12. The CDR3 runs to 18 residues. In nucleotides, the CDR3 is TGTGCCAGCAGCCAAGGGGGGAGCGGGAGGGCCTCACGAGAGACCCAGTACTTC. Translating gives CASSQGGSGRASRETQYF.

V and J are TRBV29-1 and TRBJ2-7; TRBD2 agrees at 14 bases. This CDR3 is 16 amino acids long. With 0 bases clipped from V and 4 bases from J, the junction kept 5 bases outside the gene matches. The germline V gene has CDR1 SQVTM and CDR2 ANQGSEA. CDR3 sequence: CSVEDQGTSGSYEQYF. CDR3 coding DNA: TGCAGCGTTGAAGATCAGGGGACTAGCGGGAGTTACGAGCAGTACTTC.

CDR3 bases: TGTGCCAGTAGTATACAGGGAAAAGCTAAAGGTAATGAGCAGTTCTTC. It specifies CASSIQGKAKGNEQFF. V gene TRBV19 combines with J gene TRBJ2-1, with a tentative D call TRBD1 (5 bases). The CDR3 covers 16 residues. In germline, CDR1 is LNHDA, CDR2 SQIVND (reference sequence). V dropped 2 bases and J dropped 7 bases, with 18 bases sitting between them.